The rows below give T cell receptor beta chains drawn from one sample of a study of monozygotic twins with inflammatory bowel disease. TCRdb reanalyzed the 5' RACE reads and collapses them to one entry per CDR3 protein, without DNA. The sample table includes over 200,000 distinct CDR3 sequences. The sample was blood. The receptors shown here come from a human donor with ulcerative colitis or Crohn's disease, or a healthy co-twin of an affected twin (not recorded which). Both conserved end residues are part of each CDR3. The order of the fields is J gene, V gene, CDR3 protein.

J: TRBJ2-5
V: TRBV24-1
CDR3: CATSDSLETQYF

J: TRBJ2-1
V: TRBV7-3
CDR3: CASSLTGTGTSSYNEQFF

J: TRBJ2-1
V: TRBV7-2
CDR3: CASSLNRDYEQFF

J: TRBJ2-2
V: TRBV7-9
CDR3: CASSQDRDGELFF

J: TRBJ1-6
V: TRBV7-9
CDR3: CASSPRENSPLHF

J: TRBJ1-1
V: TRBV9
CDR3: CASSSGLNTEAFF

J: TRBJ1-2
V: TRBV5-1
CDR3: CASSLGFGENYGYTF

J: TRBJ2-5
V: TRBV7-2
CDR3: CASSPRGRERETQYF

J: TRBJ2-3
V: TRBV7-6
CDR3: CASSLPLGDWSTDTQYF

J: TRBJ1-1
V: TRBV4-1
CDR3: CASSQNSGTANTEAFF